A single sample gave rise to the 2 T cell receptor beta chains below, sequenced in a study of hypomethylating agent response in myelodysplastic syndrome. Some clones are missing from TCRdb's copy, which holds only in-frame ones; the method was immunoSEQ multiplex PCR. In the table there are about 7,200 clones, around nine tenths of which are singletons. Material: bone marrow, obtained before or after starting hypomethylating agent treatment for myelodysplastic syndrome (not recorded which). The source of these receptors is a human donor with myelodysplastic syndrome.

The chain couples TRBV6-1 to TRBJ2-7; D may be TRBD2 (5 bases). This CDR3 is 14 amino acids long. Germline V gene sequence: CDR1 MNHNS, CDR2 SASEGT. The V gene lost 7 bases and the J gene lost 0 bases, with 13 bases spanning the gap. The CDR3 protein is CASKGWESSYEQYV. In DNA form, the CDR3 reads TGTGCCAGCAAGGGATGGGAGAGCTCCTACGAGCAGTACGTC.

The J gene is TRBJ1-6, the V gene TRBV7-9; D possibly corresponds to TRBD1 (6 bases). V lost 6 bases to trimming and J lost 10 bases, with 13 bases between them. The V gene's germline CDR1 is SEHNR and CDR2 FQNEAQ (reference sequence). The CDR3 contains 13 residues. CDR3 DNA sequence: TGTGCCAGCAGGCGGGGGGGCGACTCACCCCTCCACTTT. Its protein is CASRRGGDSPLHF.